What follows is one T cell receptor beta chain and its context. The data stem from a study of T cell responses to AZD1222 COVID-19 vaccine. The CDR3 runs to 13 residues. V lost 4 bases, J lost 6 bases, and 3 bases stayed unmatched. The germline CDR1 and CDR2 sequences are KGHSH and LQKENI. TCRdb's table, derived via immunoSEQ multiplex PCR, lists solely in-frame clones and lacks some. The table includes approximately 170,000 clones, approximately 89% detected once. The gene calls are TRBV18 and TRBJ2-4; 7 nucleotides align to TRBD1. Specimen: peripheral blood, collected on day 0 of AZD1222 vaccination. This sequence was found in an adult in good health. The CDR3 nucleotides read TGTGCCAGCTCACACAACAGGGGAAACATTCAGTACTTC. It translates to CASSHNRGNIQYF.